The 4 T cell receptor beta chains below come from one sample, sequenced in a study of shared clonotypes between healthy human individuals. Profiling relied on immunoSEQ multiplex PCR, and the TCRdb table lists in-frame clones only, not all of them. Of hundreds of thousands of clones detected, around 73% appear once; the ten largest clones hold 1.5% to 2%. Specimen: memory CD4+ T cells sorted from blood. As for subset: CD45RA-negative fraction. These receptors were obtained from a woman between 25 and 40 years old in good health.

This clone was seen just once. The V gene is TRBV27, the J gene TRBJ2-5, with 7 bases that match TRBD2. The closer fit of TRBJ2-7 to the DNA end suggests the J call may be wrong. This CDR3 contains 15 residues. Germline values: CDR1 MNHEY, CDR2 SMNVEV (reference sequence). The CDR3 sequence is CASKAPSREVFEQYF. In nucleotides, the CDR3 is TGTGCCAGCAAAGCCCCGTCACGGGAGGTTTTCGAGCAGTACTTC.

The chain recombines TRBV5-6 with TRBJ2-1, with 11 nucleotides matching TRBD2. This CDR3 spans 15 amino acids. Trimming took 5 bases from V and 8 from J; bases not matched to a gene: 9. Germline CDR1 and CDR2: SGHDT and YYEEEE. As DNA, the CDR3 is TGTGCCAGCAGGATAGCGGGAGGGGCTACCGATGAGCAGTTCTTC. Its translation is CASRIAGGATDEQFF.

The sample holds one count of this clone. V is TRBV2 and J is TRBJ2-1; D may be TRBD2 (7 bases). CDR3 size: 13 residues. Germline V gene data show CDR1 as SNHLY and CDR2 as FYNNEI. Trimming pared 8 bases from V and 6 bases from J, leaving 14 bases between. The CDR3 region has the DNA TGTGCCAGCGAGGGCGGGGGCTCCAATGAGCAGTTCTTC. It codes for CASEGGGSNEQFF. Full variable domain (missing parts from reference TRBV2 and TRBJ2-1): EPEVTQTPSHQVTQMGQEVILRCVPISNHLYFYWYRQILGQKVEFLVSFYNNEISEKSEIFDDQFSVERPDGSNFTLKIRSTKLEDSAMYFCASEGGGSNEQFFGPGTRLTVL.

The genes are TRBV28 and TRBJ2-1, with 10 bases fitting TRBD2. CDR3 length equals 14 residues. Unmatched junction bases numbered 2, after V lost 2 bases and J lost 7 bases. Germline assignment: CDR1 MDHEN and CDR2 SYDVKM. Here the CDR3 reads CASSLLAGVNEQFF. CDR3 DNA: TGTGCCAGCAGTTTACTAGCGGGAGTAAATGAGCAGTTCTTC.